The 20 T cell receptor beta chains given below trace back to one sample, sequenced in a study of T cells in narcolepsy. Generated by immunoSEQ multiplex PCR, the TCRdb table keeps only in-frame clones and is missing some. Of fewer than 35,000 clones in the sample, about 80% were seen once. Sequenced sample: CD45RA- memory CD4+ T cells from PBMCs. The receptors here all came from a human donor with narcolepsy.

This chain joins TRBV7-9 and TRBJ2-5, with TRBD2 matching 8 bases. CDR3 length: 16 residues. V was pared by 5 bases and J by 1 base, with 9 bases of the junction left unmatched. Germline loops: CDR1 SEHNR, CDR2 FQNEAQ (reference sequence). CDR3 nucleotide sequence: TGTGCCAGCAGCGCGGGGGTAGCGGGGCCCCAAGAGACCCAGTACTTC. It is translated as CASSAGVAGPQETQYF.

The DNA of the CDR3 is TGTGCCAGCAGGGTACTAGCGGGGGCTCTCTACGAGCAGTACTTC. The encoded protein is CASRVLAGALYEQYF. The chain carries TRBV6-1 and TRBJ2-7, with TRBD2 matching over 11 bases. Looked up from germline, CDR1 is MNHNS and CDR2 is SASEGT. This CDR3 comprises 15 residues. Trimming at V came to 6 bases and at J to 3 bases, leaving 7 bases not matched to a gene.

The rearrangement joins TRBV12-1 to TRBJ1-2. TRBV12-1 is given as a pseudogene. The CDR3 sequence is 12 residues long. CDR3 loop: CASSFQGYGYTF. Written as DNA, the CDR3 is TGTGCCAGCAGCTTTCAAGGATACGGCTACACCTTC.

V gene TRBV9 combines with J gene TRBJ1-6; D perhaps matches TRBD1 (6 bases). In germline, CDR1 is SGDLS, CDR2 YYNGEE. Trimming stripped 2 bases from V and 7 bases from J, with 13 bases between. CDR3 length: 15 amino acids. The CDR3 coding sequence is TGTGCCAGCAGCGTCGGAGACACAGGGAATTCACCCCTCCACTTT. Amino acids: CASSVGDTGNSPLHF. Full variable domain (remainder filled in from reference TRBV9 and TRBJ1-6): DSGVTQTPKHLITATGQRVTLRCSPRSGDLSVYWYQQSLDQGLQFLIQYYNGEERAKGNILERFSAQQFPDLHSELNLSSLELGDSALYFCASSVGDTGNSPLHFGNGTRLTVT.

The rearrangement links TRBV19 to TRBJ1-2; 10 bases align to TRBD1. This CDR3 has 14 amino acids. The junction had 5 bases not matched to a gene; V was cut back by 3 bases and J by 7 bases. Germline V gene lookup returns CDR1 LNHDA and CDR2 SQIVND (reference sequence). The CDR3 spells CASSIATGGVGYTF. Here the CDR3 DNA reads TGTGCCAGTAGTATCGCGACAGGGGGCGTTGGCTACACCTTC.

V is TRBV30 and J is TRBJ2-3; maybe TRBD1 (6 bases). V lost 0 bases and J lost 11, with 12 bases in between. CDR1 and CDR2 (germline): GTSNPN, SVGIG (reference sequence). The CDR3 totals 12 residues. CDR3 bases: TGTGCCTGGAGTGTACTGGGGGCCGAGCAGTATTTT. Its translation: CAWSVLGAEQYF.

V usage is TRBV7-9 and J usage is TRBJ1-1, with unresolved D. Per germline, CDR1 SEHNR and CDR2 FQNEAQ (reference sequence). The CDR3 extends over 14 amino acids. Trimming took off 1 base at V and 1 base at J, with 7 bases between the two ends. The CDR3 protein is CASSLGMGNTEAFF. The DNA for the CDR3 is TGTGCCAGCAGCTTAGGTATGGGGAACACTGAAGCTTTCTTT.

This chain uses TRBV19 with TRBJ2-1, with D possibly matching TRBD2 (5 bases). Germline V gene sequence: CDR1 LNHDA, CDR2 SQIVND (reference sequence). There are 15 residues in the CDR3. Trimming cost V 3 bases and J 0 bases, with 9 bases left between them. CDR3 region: CASSIERSSYNEQFF. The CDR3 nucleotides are TGTGCCAGTAGTATTGAGCGGAGCTCCTACAATGAGCAGTTCTTC. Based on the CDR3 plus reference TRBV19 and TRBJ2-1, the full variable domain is DGGITQSPKYLFRKEGQNVTLSCEQNLNHDAMYWYRQDPGQGLRLIYYSQIVNDFQKGDIAEGYSVSREKKESFPLTVTSAQKNPTAFYLCASSIERSSYNEQFFGPGTRLTVL.

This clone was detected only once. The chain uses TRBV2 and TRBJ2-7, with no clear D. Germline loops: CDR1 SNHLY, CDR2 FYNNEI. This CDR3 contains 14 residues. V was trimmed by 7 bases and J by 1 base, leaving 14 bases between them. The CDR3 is CASTSTEVSYEQYF. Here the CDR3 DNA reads TGTGCCAGCACCTCAACCGAAGTATCCTACGAGCAGTACTTC.

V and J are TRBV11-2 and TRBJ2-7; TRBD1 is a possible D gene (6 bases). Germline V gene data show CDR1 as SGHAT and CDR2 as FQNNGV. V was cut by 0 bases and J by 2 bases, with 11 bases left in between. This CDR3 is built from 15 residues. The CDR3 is CASSLDRGSPYEQYF. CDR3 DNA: TGTGCCAGCAGCTTAGACAGGGGTTCTCCCTACGAGCAGTACTTC. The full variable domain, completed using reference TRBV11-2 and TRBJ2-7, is EAGVAQSPRYKIIEKRQSVAFWCNPISGHATLYWYQQILGQGPKLLIQFQNNGVVDDSQLPKDRFSAERLKGVDSTLKIQPAKLEDSAVYLCASSLDRGSPYEQYFGPGTRLTVT.

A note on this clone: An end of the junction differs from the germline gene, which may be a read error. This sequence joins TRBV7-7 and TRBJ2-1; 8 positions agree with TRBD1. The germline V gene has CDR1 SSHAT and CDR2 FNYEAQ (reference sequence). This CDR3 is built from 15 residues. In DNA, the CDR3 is TGTGCTAGCAGCTTAACGCAGGGGGCCGGGAATGAGCAGTTCTTC. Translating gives CASSLTQGAGNEQFF.

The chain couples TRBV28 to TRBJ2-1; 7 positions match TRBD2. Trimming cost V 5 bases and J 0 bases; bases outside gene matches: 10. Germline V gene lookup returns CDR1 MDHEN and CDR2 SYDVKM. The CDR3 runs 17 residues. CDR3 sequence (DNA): TGTGCCAGCAGTATACTAGCGACTCAAATCTCCTACAATGAGCAGTTCTTC. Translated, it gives CASSILATQISYNEQFF.

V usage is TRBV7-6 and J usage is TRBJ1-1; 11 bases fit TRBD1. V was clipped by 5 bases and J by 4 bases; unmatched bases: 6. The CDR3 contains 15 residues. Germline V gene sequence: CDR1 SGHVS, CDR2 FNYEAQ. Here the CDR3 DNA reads TGTGCCAGCAGCCCGCAGGGGACAGGGGGCACTGAAGCTTTCTTT. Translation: CASSPQGTGGTEAFF.

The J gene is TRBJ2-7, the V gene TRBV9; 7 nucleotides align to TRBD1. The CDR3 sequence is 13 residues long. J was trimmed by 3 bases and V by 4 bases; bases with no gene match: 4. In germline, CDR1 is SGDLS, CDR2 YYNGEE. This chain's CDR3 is CASSTRQGYEQYF. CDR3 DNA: TGTGCCAGCAGCACAAGACAGGGCTACGAGCAGTACTTC.

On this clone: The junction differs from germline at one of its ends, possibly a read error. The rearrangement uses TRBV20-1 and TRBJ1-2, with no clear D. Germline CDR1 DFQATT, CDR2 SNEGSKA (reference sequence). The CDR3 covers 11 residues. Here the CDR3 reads CSASAGNGYTF. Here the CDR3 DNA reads TGCAGTGCTAGTGCCGGGAATGGTTACACCTTC.

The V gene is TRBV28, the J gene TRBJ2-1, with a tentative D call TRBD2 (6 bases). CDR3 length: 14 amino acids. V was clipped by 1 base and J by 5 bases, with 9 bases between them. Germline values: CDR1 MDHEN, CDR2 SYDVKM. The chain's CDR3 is CASSLYGGHNEQFF. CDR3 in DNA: TGTGCCAGCAGTTTATACGGGGGACACAATGAGCAGTTCTTC.

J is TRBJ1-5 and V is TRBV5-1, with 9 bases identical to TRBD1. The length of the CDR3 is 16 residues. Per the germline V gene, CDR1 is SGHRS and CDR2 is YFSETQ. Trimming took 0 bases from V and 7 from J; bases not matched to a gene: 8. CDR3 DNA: TGCGCCAGCAGCTTGGAAGGGACAGGGATTGGACAGCCCCAGCATTTT. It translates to CASSLEGTGIGQPQHF.

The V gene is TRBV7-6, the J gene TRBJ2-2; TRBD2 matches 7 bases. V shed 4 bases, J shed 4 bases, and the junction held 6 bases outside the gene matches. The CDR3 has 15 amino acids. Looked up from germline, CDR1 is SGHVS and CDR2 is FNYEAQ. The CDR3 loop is CASSSGLGGTGELFF. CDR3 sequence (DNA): TGTGCCAGCAGCTCCGGACTAGGCGGCACCGGGGAGCTGTTTTTT.

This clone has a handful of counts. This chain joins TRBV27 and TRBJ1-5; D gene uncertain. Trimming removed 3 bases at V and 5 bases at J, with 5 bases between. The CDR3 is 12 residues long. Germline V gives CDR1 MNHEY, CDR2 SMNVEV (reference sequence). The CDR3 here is CASSFWDQPQHF. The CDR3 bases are TGTGCCAGCAGTTTTTGGGATCAGCCCCAGCATTTT.

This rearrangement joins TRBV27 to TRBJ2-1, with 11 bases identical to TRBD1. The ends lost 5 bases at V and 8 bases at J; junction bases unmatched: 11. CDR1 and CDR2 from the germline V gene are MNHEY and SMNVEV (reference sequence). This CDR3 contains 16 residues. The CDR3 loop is CASSLGQGASNYEQFF. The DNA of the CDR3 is TGTGCCAGCAGTCTTGGACAGGGGGCGAGCAATTATGAGCAGTTCTTC.